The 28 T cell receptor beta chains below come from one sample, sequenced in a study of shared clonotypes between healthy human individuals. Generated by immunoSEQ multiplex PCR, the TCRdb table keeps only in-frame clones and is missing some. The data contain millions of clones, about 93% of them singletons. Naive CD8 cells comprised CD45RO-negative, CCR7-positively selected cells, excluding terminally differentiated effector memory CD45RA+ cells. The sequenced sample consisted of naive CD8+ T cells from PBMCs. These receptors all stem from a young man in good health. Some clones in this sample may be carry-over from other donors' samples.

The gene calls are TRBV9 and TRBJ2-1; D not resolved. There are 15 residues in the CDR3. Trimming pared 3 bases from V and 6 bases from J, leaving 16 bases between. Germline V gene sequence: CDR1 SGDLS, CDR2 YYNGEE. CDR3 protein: CASSAGPFTFNEQFF. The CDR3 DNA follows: TGTGCCAGCAGCGCCGGACCATTTACTTTCAATGAGCAGTTCTTC.

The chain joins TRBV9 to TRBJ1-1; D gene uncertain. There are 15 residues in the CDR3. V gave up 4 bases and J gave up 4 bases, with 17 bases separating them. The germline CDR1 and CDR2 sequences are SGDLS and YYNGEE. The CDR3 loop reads CASSQAPGSGTEAFF. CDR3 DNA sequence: TGTGCCAGCAGCCAAGCCCCGGGGAGCGGCACTGAAGCTTTCTTT. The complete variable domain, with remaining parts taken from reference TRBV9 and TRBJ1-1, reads DSGVTQTPKHLITATGQRVTLRCSPRSGDLSVYWYQQSLDQGLQFLIQYYNGEERAKGNILERFSAQQFPDLHSELNLSSLELGDSALYFCASSQAPGSGTEAFFGQGTRLTVV.

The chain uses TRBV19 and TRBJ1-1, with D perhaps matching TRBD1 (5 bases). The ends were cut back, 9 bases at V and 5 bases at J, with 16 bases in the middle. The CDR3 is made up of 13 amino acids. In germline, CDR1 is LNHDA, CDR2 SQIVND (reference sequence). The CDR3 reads CARIRQPGTEAFF. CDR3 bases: TGTGCCAGGATTCGACAGCCTGGTACTGAAGCTTTCTTT.

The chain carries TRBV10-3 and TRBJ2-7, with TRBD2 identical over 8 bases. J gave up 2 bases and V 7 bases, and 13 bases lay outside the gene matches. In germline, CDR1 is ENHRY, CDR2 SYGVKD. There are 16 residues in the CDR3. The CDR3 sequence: CAIKGVAGSPPYEQYF. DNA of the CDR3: TGTGCCATCAAGGGGGTAGCGGGAAGCCCCCCCTACGAGCAGTACTTC.

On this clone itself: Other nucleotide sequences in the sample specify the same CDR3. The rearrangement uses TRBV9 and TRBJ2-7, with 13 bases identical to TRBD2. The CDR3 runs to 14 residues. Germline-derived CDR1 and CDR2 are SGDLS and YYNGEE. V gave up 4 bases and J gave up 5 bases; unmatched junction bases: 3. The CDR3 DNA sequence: TGTGCCAGCAGCTCAGGACTAGCGGGAGACGAGCAGTACTTC. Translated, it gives CASSSGLAGDEQYF.

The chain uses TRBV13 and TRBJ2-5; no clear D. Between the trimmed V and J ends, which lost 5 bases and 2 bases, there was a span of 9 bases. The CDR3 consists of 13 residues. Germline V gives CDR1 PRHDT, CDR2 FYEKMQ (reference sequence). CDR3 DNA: TGTGCCAGCAGCAACAGTCTTCAAGAGACCCAGTACTTC. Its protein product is CASSNSLQETQYF.

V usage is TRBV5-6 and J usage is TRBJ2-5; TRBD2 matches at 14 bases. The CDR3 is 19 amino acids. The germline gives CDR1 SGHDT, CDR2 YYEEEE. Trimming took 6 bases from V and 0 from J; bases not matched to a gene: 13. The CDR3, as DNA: TGTGCCAGCAATCCATCAAACTGGGGACTAGCGGGAGACCAAGAGACCCAGTACTTC. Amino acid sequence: CASNPSNWGLAGDQETQYF.

The CDR3 DNA reads TGCAGCGTTCAAGGGATAGGCACCGGGGAGCTGTTTTTT. Protein: CSVQGIGTGELFF. The chain couples TRBV29-1 to TRBJ2-2; D is undetermined. The V end lost 5 bases, the J end lost 4 bases, and 11 bases lay between the germline ends. CDR1 and CDR2 (germline): SQVTM, ANQGSEA. The CDR3 sequence is 13 residues long.

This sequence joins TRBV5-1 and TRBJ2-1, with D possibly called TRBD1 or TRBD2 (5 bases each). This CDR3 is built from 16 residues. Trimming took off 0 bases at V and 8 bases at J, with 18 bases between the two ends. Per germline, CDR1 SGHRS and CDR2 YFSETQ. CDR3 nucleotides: TGCGCCAGCAGCTTGGGAGGGACCTACGCAATCCATGAGCAGTTCTTC. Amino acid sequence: CASSLGGTYAIHEQFF.

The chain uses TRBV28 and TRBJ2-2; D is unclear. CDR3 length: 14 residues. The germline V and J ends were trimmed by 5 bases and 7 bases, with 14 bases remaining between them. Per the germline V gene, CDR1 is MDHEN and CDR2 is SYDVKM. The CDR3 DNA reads TGTGCCAGCAGTCTGACCAGTAGGTACGGGGAGCTGTTTTTT. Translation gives CASSLTSRYGELFF. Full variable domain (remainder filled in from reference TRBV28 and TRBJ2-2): DVKVTQSSRYLVKRTGEKVFLECVQDMDHENMFWYRQDPGLGLRLIYFSYDVKMKEKGDIPEGYSVSREKKERFSLILESASTNQTSMYLCASSLTSRYGELFFGEGSRLTVL.

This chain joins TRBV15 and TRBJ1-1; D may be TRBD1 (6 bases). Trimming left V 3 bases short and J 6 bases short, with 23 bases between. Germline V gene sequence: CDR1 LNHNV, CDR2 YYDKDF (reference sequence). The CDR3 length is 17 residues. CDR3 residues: CATSRGAQGKGGAEAFF. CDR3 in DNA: TGTGCCACCAGCAGGGGGGCCCAGGGGAAAGGGGGAGCTGAAGCTTTCTTT.

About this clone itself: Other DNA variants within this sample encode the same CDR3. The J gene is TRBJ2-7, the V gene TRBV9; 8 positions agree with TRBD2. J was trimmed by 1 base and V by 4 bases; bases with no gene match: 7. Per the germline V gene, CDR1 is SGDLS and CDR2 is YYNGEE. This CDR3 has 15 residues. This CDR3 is CASSPGGGPSYEQYF. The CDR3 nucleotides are TGTGCCAGCAGCCCCGGGGGGGGCCCATCCTACGAGCAGTACTTC.

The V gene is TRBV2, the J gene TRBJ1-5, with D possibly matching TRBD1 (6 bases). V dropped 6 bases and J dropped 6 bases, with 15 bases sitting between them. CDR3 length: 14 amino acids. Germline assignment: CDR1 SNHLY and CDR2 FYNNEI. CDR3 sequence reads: CASSPIEGGQPQHF. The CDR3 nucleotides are TGTGCCAGCAGCCCAATTGAAGGGGGTCAGCCCCAGCATTTT.

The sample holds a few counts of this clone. CDR3 in DNA: TGTGCCAGCAGTTTATTCGGGGTCAACACCGGGGAGCTGTTTTTT. Protein: CASSLFGVNTGELFF. The chain recombines TRBV28 with TRBJ2-2; TRBD2 might be the D (5 bases). This CDR3 is 15 amino acids long. Germline V lookup: CDR1 MDHEN, CDR2 SYDVKM. Trimming cost V 1 base and J 2 bases, with 8 bases left between them.

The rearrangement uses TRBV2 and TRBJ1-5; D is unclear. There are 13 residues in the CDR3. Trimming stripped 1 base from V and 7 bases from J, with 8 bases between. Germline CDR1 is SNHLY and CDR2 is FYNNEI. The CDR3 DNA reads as TGTGCCAGCAGTGAAGTCCGGGGACAGCCCCAGCATTTT. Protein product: CASSEVRGQPQHF.

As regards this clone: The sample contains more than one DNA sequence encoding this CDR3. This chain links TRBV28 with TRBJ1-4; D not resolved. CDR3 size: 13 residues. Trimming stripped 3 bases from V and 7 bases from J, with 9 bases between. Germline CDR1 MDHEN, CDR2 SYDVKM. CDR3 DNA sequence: TGTGCCAGCAGTTTCCCGGGAGGTGAAAAACTGTTTTTT. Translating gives CASSFPGGEKLFF.

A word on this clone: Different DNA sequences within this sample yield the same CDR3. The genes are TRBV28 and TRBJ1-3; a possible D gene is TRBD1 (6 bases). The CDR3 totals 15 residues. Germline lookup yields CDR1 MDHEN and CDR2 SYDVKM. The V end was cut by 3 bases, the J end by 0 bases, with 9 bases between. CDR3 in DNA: TGTGCCAGCAGTTTGGGCAGGGGCTCTGGAAACACCATATATTTT. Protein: CASSLGRGSGNTIYF.

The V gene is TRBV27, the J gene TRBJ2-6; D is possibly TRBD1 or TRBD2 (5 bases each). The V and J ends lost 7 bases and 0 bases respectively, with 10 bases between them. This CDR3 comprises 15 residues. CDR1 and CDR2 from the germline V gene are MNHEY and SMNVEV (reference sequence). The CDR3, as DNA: TGTGCCAGCACCGAGGGGAGCTCTGGGGCCAACGTCCTGACTTTC. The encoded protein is CASTEGSSGANVLTF.

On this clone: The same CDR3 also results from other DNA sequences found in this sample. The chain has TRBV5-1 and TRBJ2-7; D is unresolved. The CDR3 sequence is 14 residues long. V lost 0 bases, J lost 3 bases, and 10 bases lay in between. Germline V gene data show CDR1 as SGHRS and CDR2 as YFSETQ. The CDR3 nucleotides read TGCGCCAGCAGCTTGGGGCCCGATAGCTACGAGCAGTACTTC. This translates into CASSLGPDSYEQYF.

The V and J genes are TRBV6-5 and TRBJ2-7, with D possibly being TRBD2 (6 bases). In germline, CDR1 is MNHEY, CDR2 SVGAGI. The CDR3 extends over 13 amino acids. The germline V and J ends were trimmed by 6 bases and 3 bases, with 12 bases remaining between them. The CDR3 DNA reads TGTGCCAGCAGCCCTCGGACTAACTACGAGCAGTACTTC. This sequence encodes CASSPRTNYEQYF.

This CDR3 reads CASSIAPSGPYEQYF. CDR3 in DNA: TGTGCCAGTAGTATAGCCCCTAGCGGACCCTACGAGCAGTACTTC. The genes are TRBV19 and TRBJ2-7; 7 bases map to TRBD2. Germline CDR1 and CDR2: LNHDA and SQIVND (reference sequence). The CDR3 covers 15 residues. Losses at the gene ends were 1 base for V and 2 bases for J; bases not matched to a gene: 5.

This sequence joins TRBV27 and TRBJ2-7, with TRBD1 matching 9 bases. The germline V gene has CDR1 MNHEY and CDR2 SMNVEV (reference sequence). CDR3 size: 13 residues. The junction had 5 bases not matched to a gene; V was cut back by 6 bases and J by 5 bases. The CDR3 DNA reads TGTGCCAGCAGCGATAGGACAGGGGACGAGCAGTACTTC. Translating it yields CASSDRTGDEQYF.

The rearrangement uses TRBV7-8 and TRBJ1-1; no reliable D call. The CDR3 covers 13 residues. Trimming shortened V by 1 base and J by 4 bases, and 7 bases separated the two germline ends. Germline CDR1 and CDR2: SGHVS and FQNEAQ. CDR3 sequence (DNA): TGTGCCAGCAGCTTAGTTGAGGGCACTGAAGCTTTCTTT. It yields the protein CASSLVEGTEAFF.

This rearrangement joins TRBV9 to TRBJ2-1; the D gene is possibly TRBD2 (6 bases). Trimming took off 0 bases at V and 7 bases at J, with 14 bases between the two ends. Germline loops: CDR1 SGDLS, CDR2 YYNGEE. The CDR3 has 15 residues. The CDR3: CASSVGTTGVNEQFF. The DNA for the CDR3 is TGTGCCAGCAGCGTAGGAACGACGGGGGTAAATGAGCAGTTCTTC.

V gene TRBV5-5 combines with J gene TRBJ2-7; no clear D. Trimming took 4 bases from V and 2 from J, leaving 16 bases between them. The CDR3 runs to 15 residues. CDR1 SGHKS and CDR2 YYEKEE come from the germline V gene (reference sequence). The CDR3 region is CASSPRNDKPYEQYF. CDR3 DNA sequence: TGTGCCAGCAGCCCGCGGAACGACAAACCCTACGAGCAGTACTTC.

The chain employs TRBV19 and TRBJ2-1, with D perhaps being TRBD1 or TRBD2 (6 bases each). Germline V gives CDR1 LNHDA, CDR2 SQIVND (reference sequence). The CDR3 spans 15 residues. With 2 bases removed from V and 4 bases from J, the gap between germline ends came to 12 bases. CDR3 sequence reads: CASSISGGRYNEQFF. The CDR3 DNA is TGTGCCAGTAGTATATCCGGGGGCCGGTACAATGAGCAGTTCTTC.

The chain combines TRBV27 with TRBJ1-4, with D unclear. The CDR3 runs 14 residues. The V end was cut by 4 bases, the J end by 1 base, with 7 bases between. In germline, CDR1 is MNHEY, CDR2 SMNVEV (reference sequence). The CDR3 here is CASSSMGTNEKLFF. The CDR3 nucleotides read TGTGCCAGCAGTTCAATGGGAACTAATGAAAAACTGTTTTTT.

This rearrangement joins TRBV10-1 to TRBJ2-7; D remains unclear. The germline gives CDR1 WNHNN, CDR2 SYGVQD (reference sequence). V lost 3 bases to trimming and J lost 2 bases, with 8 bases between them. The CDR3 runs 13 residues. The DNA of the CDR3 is TGCGCCAGCAGTGATAGGACCACCTACGAGCAGTACTTC. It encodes CASSDRTTYEQYF.